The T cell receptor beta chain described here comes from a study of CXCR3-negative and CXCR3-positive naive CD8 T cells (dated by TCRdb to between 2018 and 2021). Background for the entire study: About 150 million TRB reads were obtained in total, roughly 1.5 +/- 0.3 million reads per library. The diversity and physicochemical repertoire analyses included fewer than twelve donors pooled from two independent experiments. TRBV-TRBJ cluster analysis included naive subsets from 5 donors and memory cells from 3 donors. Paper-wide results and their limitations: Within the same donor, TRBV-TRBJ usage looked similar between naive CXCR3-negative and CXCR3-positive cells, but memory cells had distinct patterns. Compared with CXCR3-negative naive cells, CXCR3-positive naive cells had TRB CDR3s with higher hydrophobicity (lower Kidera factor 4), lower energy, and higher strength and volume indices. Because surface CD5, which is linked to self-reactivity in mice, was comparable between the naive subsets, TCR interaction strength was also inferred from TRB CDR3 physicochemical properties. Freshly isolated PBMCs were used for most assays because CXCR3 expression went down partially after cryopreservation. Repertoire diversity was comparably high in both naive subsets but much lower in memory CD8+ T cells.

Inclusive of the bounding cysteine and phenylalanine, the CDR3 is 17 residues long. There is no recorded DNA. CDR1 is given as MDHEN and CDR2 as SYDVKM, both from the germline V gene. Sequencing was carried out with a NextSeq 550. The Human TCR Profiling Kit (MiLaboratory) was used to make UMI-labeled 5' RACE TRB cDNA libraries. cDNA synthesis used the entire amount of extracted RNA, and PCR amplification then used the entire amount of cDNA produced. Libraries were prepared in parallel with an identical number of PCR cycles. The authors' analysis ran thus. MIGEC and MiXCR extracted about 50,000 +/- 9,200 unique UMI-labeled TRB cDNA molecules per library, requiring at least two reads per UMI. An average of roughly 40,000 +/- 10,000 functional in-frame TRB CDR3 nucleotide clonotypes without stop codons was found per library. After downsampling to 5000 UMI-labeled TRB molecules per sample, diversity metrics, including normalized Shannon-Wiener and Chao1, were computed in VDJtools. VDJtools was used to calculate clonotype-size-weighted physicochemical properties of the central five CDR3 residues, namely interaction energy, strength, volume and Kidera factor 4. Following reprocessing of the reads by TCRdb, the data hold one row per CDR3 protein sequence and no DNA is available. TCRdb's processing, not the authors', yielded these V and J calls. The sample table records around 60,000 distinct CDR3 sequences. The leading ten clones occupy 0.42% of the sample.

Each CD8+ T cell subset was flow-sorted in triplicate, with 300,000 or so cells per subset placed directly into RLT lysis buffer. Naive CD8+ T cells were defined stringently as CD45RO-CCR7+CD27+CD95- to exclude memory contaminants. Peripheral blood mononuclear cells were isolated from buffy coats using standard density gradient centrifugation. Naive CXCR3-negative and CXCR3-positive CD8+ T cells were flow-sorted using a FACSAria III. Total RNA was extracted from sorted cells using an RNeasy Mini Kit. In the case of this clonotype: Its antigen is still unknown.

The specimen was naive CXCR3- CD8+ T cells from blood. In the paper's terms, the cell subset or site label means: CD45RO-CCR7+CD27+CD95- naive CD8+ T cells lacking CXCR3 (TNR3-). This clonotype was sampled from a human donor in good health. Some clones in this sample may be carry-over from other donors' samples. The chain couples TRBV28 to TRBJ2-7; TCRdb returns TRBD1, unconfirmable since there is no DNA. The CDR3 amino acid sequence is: CASSFVEVGTVRYEQYF.